Given below is one T cell receptor beta chain in context. Antigen specificity is unknown. The data belong to a study of T cells after yellow fever vaccination. Study at large: Preparation of the low-cell-number fractions used SMART-Seq v4 Ultra Low Input.

Study-wide points: The booster response re-showed most primary clones: more than 95% CD4, approximately 86% CD8.

Germline CDR1 is PRHDT and CDR2 is FYEKMQ (reference sequence). This CDR3 has 13 amino acids. V gave up 6 bases and J gave up 9 bases, with 17 bases separating them. Conversion of TCR transcripts into cDNA relied on 5'RACE template switching, which added a universal primer site and UMIs. TCRdb used MiXCR to reprocess the 5' RACE reads, holding one entry per CDR3 protein. The data show about 320,000 distinct CDR3 sequences, approximately 12% seen once. The sequenced sample was CD4+ T cells sorted from PBMCs, obtained 45 days after the yellow fever booster vaccination. The sequence was obtained from a man younger than 30 who received the YFV17D yellow fever vaccine. The chain joins TRBV13 to TRBJ2-5; D remains ambiguous. The CDR3 loop is CASSLTRPGPQYF. CDR3 DNA sequence: TGTGCCAGCAGTTTGACCAGACCCGGGCCCCAGTACTTC.